A selection of T cell receptor beta chains follows, all from one sample in a study of cytomegalovirus exposure and HLA in healthy donors. Only in-frame clones appear in the TCRdb table, and some are missing; sequencing was by immunoSEQ multiplex PCR. The repertoire holds over 60,000 clones, approximately 97% seen once, with approximately 2.5% in the top ten. Sample: PBMCs. All receptors derive from a man younger than 35 in good health and CMV-seronegative. The conserved cysteine and the conserved F or W are not part of the CDR3 here. D genes are given only for firm matches. Rows give clone size only sometimes, using once, few, many, or a class for an expanded clone.

V: TRBV9; size: NA; length: 14; J: TRBJ2-7; D: NA; CDR3: ASSPDAGFDSYEQY
V: TRBV5-6; size: NA; length: 13; J: TRBJ2-1; D: NA; CDR3: ASSRRQSSYNEQF
V: TRBV6-5; size: NA; length: 11; J: TRBJ1-5; D: NA; CDR3: ASSRAGNQPQH
V: TRBV5-1; size: NA; length: 13; J: TRBJ2-4; D: NA; CDR3: ASSLAGFTKNIQY
V: TRBV7-9; size: NA; length: 14; J: TRBJ1-2; D: TRBD1; CDR3: ASSPPWDTGGNGYT
V: TRBV9; size: NA; length: 11; J: TRBJ1-3; D: NA; CDR3: ASSGHGGNTIY
V: TRBV19; size: once; length: 13; J: TRBJ2-1; D: NA; CDR3: ASSSDRTLYNEQF
V: TRBV7-8; size: NA; length: 12; J: TRBJ1-1; D: TRBD1; CDR3: ASSLRQGFTEAF
V: TRBV27; size: once; length: 11; J: TRBJ1-1; D: NA; CDR3: ASSPRGYTEAF
V: TRBV28; size: NA; length: 12; J: TRBJ1-2; D: NA; CDR3: ASRPQGGDRGYT
V: TRBV29-1; size: NA; length: 10; J: TRBJ2-1; D: TRBD1; CDR3: SVDRGGNEQF
V: TRBV6-1; size: NA; length: 10; J: TRBJ1-1; D: NA; CDR3: ASRKETTEAF
V: TRBV9; size: NA; length: 12; J: TRBJ1-2; D: TRBD1; CDR3: ASSVEGGDYGYT
V: TRBV4-1; size: NA; length: 16; J: TRBJ1-1; D: TRBD1; CDR3: ASSQAPGTGVLNTEAF
V: TRBV19; size: once; length: 12; J: TRBJ2-7; D: NA; CDR3: ASSALDRRIEQY
V: TRBV4-2; size: once; length: 13; J: TRBJ2-1; D: NA; CDR3: ASSYRQVLYNEQF
V: TRBV13; size: NA; length: 12; J: TRBJ2-4; D: NA; CDR3: ASSVGGSKNIQY
V: TRBV9; size: NA; length: 14; J: TRBJ2-1; D: TRBD2; CDR3: ASSVTSGRSYNEQF
V: TRBV27; size: NA; length: 13; J: TRBJ2-1; D: TRBD2; CDR3: ASSPLAGAHNEQF
V: TRBV28; size: NA; length: 13; J: TRBJ1-5; D: NA; CDR3: ASTEERERNQPQH
V: TRBV2; size: NA; length: 12; J: TRBJ2-3; D: NA; CDR3: ASNRDTSTDTQY
V: TRBV4-2; size: NA; length: 13; J: TRBJ2-1; D: NA; CDR3: ASSQDPGVRDEQF
V: TRBV6-1; size: NA; length: 11; J: TRBJ1-2; D: NA; CDR3: ASSEWSNYGYT
V: TRBV7-9; size: NA; length: 14; J: TRBJ1-3; D: NA; CDR3: ASSLDPGFSGNTIY
V: TRBV18; size: NA; length: 14; J: TRBJ1-4; D: NA; CDR3: ASSPSDRPTNEKLF
V: TRBV6-1; size: NA; length: 13; J: TRBJ1-6; D: NA; CDR3: ASSRQASYNSPLH
V: TRBV19; size: NA; length: 12; J: TRBJ1-2; D: NA; CDR3: ASSVLGQGYGYT
V: TRBV5-1; size: NA; length: 12; J: TRBJ1-1; D: NA; CDR3: ASSFIDRNTEAF
V: TRBV28; size: NA; length: 12; J: TRBJ1-1; D: NA; CDR3: ASTPTDRRTEAF
V: TRBV5-5; size: NA; length: 12; J: TRBJ2-2; D: TRBD1; CDR3: ASSPGQYTGELF
V: TRBV11-1; size: NA; length: 13; J: TRBJ2-2; D: NA; CDR3: ASSLTGLGTGELF
V: TRBV4-1; size: NA; length: 12; J: TRBJ2-7; D: NA; CDR3: ASSATVGHYEQY
V: TRBV6-1; size: NA; length: 12; J: TRBJ2-1; D: NA; CDR3: ASSRGDDYNEQF
V: TRBV10-3; size: NA; length: 14; J: TRBJ2-6; D: NA; CDR3: AISEGQSSGANVLT
V: TRBV2; size: few; length: 13; J: TRBJ2-7; D: NA; CDR3: ASSGTVLVSGEQY
V: TRBV11-3; size: NA; length: 16; J: TRBJ2-3; D: TRBD2; CDR3: ASSPRGTSGTRADTQY
V: TRBV2; size: NA; length: 13; J: TRBJ2-7; D: TRBD1; CDR3: ASREGRGRSYEQY
V: TRBV25-1; size: NA; length: 15; J: TRBJ2-1; D: NA; CDR3: ASSDAGVDPSYNEQF
V: TRBV7-9; size: NA; length: 11; J: TRBJ2-5; D: NA; CDR3: ASSGRFQETQY
V: TRBV29-1; size: NA; length: 11; J: TRBJ1-1; D: TRBD1; CDR3: SALDRENTEAF
V: TRBV27; size: once; length: 11; J: TRBJ1-5; D: TRBD1; CDR3: ASSGQGGQPQH
V: TRBV5-1; size: once; length: 15; J: TRBJ2-3; D: TRBD2; CDR3: ASSIGTSGRLIDTQY
V: TRBV4-1; size: NA; length: 13; J: TRBJ1-5; D: TRBD1; CDR3: ASSQEDRGNQPQH
V: TRBV19; size: NA; length: 13; J: TRBJ1-1; D: TRBD1; CDR3: ASSIEQTGLTEAF